These 27 T cell receptor beta chains came from one sample sequenced in a study of long-term antiretroviral therapy in people with HIV. They ran version v3.0 of the immunoSEQ assay at survey level. Only in-frame clones appear in the TCRdb table, and some are missing; sequencing was by immunoSEQ multiplex PCR. This repertoire shows tens of thousands of clones, roughly nine tenths found once; its top ten account for 4% to 5.5%. Sequences were derived from unsorted PBMCs, sampled 2.7 years after starting antiretroviral therapy. The receptors here all came from a man in his forties or fifties with HIV.

The V gene is TRBV5-6, the J gene TRBJ1-4; 7 positions match TRBD1. Germline assignment: CDR1 SGHDT and CDR2 YYEEEE. Trimming cost V 1 base and J 5 bases; bases outside gene matches: 14. The CDR3 contains 18 residues. CDR3 in DNA: TGTGCCAGCAGCTTGTTGGTCTCAGGGACAGCAGAAAATGAAAAACTGTTTTTT. Encoded protein: CASSLLVSGTAENEKLFF.

The chain recombines TRBV27 with TRBJ2-5, with a weak D call TRBD2 (5 bases). Germline CDR1 is MNHEY and CDR2 is SMNVEV (reference sequence). CDR3 length equals 13 residues. V lost 4 bases, J lost 2 bases, and 8 bases lay in between. CDR3 protein: CASSYGIQETQYF. The CDR3 coding sequence is TGTGCCAGCAGTTACGGGATACAAGAGACCCAGTACTTC.

The rearrangement uses TRBV27 and TRBJ1-3; possibly TRBD1 for D (6 bases). Germline assignment: CDR1 MNHEY and CDR2 SMNVEV (reference sequence). Trimming took 6 bases from V and 1 from J, leaving 10 bases between them. This CDR3 is built from 14 residues. DNA for the CDR3: TGTGCCAGCAGACTGGACAGTTCTGGAAACACCATATATTTT. This translates into CASRLDSSGNTIYF.

As to this clone: Within the sample, other DNA sequences also encode this same CDR3. The chain combines TRBV6-6 with TRBJ2-3, with D hard to call. This CDR3 is 13 amino acids long. Trimming left V 2 bases short and J 0 bases short, with 3 bases between. CDR1 is MNHNY and CDR2 is SVGAGI in the germline V gene (reference sequence). The CDR3 DNA reads as TGTGCCAGCAGTTACGATAGCACAGATACGCAGTATTTT. It translates to CASSYDSTDTQYF.

This clone was seen once. This chain connects TRBV6-4 to TRBJ2-1, with D possibly called TRBD1 or TRBD2 (5 bases each). CDR1 and CDR2 (germline): MRHNA, SNTAGT. This CDR3 contains 12 residues. V lost 0 bases and J 9 bases, leaving 6 bases between the germline ends. The CDR3, as DNA: TGTGCCAGCAGTGACTCGAGGGGTGAGCAGTTCTTC. The encoded protein is CASSDSRGEQFF.

V usage is TRBV7-9 and J usage is TRBJ2-5, with D tentatively TRBD2 (5 bases). The CDR3 is 15 residues long. V was cut by 5 bases and J by 5 bases, with 18 bases left in between. Germline CDR1 is SEHNR and CDR2 is FQNEAQ (reference sequence). The CDR3 nucleotides read TGTGCCAGCAGCCCATCTTCGGGAATTCTGGAGACCCAGTACTTC. Encoded protein: CASSPSSGILETQYF.

This clone was detected once. This rearrangement joins TRBV7-9 to TRBJ2-5, with unresolved D. This CDR3 contains 10 residues. Germline CDR1 reads SEHNR; CDR2 reads FQNEAQ (reference sequence). The V and J ends lost 1 base and 7 bases respectively, with 1 base between them. The DNA for the CDR3 is TGTGCCAGCAGCTTAGGGACCCAGTACTTC. Translation: CASSLGTQYF.

J is TRBJ2-5 and V is TRBV11-1, with D perhaps matching TRBD2 (5 bases). From germline, CDR1 is SGHAT and CDR2 FQDESV (reference sequence). The CDR3 totals 14 residues. Trimming took 0 bases from V and 5 from J, leaving 10 bases between them. CDR3 amino acids: CASSLAGAQETQYF. CDR3 DNA: TGTGCCAGCAGCTTAGCGGGAGCGCAGGAGACCCAGTACTTC.

The chain couples TRBV6-1 to TRBJ1-2; D perhaps matches TRBD1 (5 bases). Germline loops: CDR1 MNHNS, CDR2 SASEGT. This CDR3 spans 12 amino acids. V lost 1 base and J lost 7, with 7 bases in between. The CDR3 DNA sequence: TGTGCCAGCAGTGAAGAGGGGCTTGGCTACACCTTC. Protein: CASSEEGLGYTF.

This clone appeared a few times. The rearrangement links TRBV4-2 to TRBJ1-5, with D perhaps matching TRBD1 (6 bases). Germline-derived CDR1 and CDR2 are LGHNA and YNFKEQ. The CDR3 is 14 residues long. The germline V and J ends were trimmed by 2 bases and 3 bases, with 8 bases remaining between them. The CDR3 DNA reads TGTGCCAGCAGCCAAACAGGGCCCAATCAGCCCCAGCATTTT. Amino acids: CASSQTGPNQPQHF.

The chain carries TRBV13 and TRBJ2-3; TRBD2 matches 7 bases. The CDR3 spans 14 residues. Germline V gives CDR1 PRHDT, CDR2 FYEKMQ (reference sequence). V was pared by 5 bases and J by 2 bases, with 4 bases of the junction left unmatched. In nucleotides, the CDR3 is TGTGCCAGCAGCCCCCGGGGGGACACAGATACGCAGTATTTT. Protein sequence: CASSPRGDTDTQYF. The variable domain in full, completed from reference TRBV13 and TRBJ2-3, reads AAGVIQSPRHLIKEKRETATLKCYPIPRHDTVYWYQQGPGQDPQFLISFYEKMQSDKGSIPDRFSAQQFSDYHSELNMSSLELGDSALYFCASSPRGDTDTQYFGPGTRLTVL.

The rearrangement joins TRBV10-3 to TRBJ1-3; unclear D gene. V was cut by 8 bases and J by 4 bases, with 12 bases left in between. CDR3 length equals 13 residues. Germline V lookup: CDR1 ENHRY, CDR2 SYGVKD. CDR3 sequence (DNA): TGTGCCATCTCGTATGGGTGGGGAAACACCATATATTTT. It is translated as CAISYGWGNTIYF.

The gene calls are TRBV6-5 and TRBJ1-2; TRBD1 is a possible D gene (6 bases). The germline V gene encodes CDR1 MNHEY and CDR2 SVGAGI. The CDR3 covers 14 residues. V was clipped by 2 bases and J by 7 bases, with 14 bases between them. Here the CDR3 reads CASSYQGRLGGYTF. In DNA, the CDR3 is TGTGCCAGCAGTTACCAGGGGCGCCTTGGTGGCTACACCTTC.

The chain recombines TRBV19 with TRBJ2-7, with D perhaps assigned TRBD1 or TRBD2 (6 bases each). Trimming left V 1 base short and J 4 bases short, with 11 bases between. Germline values: CDR1 LNHDA, CDR2 SQIVND (reference sequence). The CDR3 covers 14 residues. For the CDR3, the DNA is TGTGCCAGTAGTATAGCGGGGGCAGTTTACGAGCAGTACTTC. Protein product: CASSIAGAVYEQYF.

This clone is categorized as medium-sized. The V and J genes are TRBV6-1 and TRBJ1-6; maybe TRBD1 (5 bases). The CDR3 is 15 residues long. CDR1 is MNHNS, CDR2 SASEGT, per germline. V lost 2 bases and J 6 bases, leaving 11 bases between the germline ends. The CDR3 region is CASSEMSGTNSPLHF. In DNA form, the CDR3 reads TGTGCCAGCAGTGAAATGTCGGGGACTAATTCACCCCTCCACTTT.

The chain couples TRBV7-9 to TRBJ1-2; a possible D gene is TRBD1 (6 bases). The CDR3 sequence is 17 residues long. The germline V and J ends were trimmed by 5 bases and 0 bases, with 19 bases remaining between them. Germline CDR1 is SEHNR and CDR2 is FQNEAQ (reference sequence). In DNA, the CDR3 is TGTGCCAGCAGCCCGACAGGCTCAGAAGGGGCTAACTATGGCTACACCTTC. It encodes CASSPTGSEGANYGYTF.

The rearrangement uses TRBV4-2 and TRBJ2-7; TRBD2 matches at 10 bases. Trimming removed 0 bases from V and 2 bases from J; junction bases left unmatched: 4. This CDR3 spans 16 amino acids. Germline loops: CDR1 LGHNA, CDR2 YNFKEQ. The CDR3 sequence: CASSQDRTSGPYEQYF. Written as DNA, the CDR3 is TGTGCCAGCAGCCAAGATAGGACTAGCGGTCCCTACGAGCAGTACTTC.

This chain joins TRBV28 and TRBJ2-5; D remains ambiguous. The CDR3 extends over 11 amino acids. Looked up from germline, CDR1 is MDHEN and CDR2 is SYDVKM. Trimming removed 7 bases from V and 2 bases from J, with 5 bases in between. For the CDR3, the DNA is TGTGCCAGCACCACGCAAGAGACCCAGTACTTC. This encodes CASTTQETQYF.

The chain links TRBV14 to TRBJ1-2; 7 nucleotides agree with TRBD1. Germline V lookup: CDR1 SGHDN, CDR2 FVKESK. The CDR3 sequence is 13 residues long. V lost 4 bases to trimming and J lost 8 bases; unmatched junction nucleotides: 7. CDR3 amino acids: CASSPDRADGYTF. The CDR3 DNA follows: TGTGCCAGCAGCCCCGACAGGGCGGACGGCTACACCTTC.

The count of this clone is one. The V and J genes are TRBV11-3 and TRBJ1-3, with D perhaps matching TRBD1 (6 bases). V lost 1 base and J lost 2, with 9 bases in between. Germline V CDR1 and CDR2: SGHNT, YENEEA. This CDR3 contains 15 residues. CDR3 DNA sequence: TGTGCCAGCAGCTTAGGCGGGGGGCCTGGAAACACCATATATTTT. Protein product: CASSLGGGPGNTIYF.

The rearrangement joins TRBV5-1 to TRBJ1-5; D gene unclear. Trimming took off 3 bases at V and 11 bases at J, with 15 bases between the two ends. The germline V gene has CDR1 SGHRS and CDR2 YFSETQ. The CDR3 has 13 amino acids. CDR3 amino acids: CASSSGPGVAQHF. The DNA of the CDR3 is TGCGCCAGCAGCTCTGGTCCGGGCGTGGCCCAGCATTTT. The full variable domain, in which reference TRBV5-1 and TRBJ1-5 provide the parts outside the CDR3, is KAGVTQTPRYLIKTRGQQVTLSCSPISGHRSVSWYQQTPGQGLQFLFEYFSETQRNKGNFPGRFSGRQFSNSRSEMNVSTLELGDSALYLCASSSGPGVAQHFGDGTRLSIL.

The rearrangement joins TRBV7-6 to TRBJ2-6; D is ambiguous. Germline values: CDR1 SGHVS, CDR2 FNYEAQ. Trimming took 1 base from V and 2 from J, leaving 6 bases between them. The CDR3 covers 15 residues. The CDR3, as DNA: TGTGCCAGCAGCTTAGGGTCAGCTGGGGCCAACGTCCTGACTTTC. The encoded protein is CASSLGSAGANVLTF.

V usage is TRBV4-1 and J usage is TRBJ1-2; D is possibly TRBD1 (6 bases). Germline assignment: CDR1 MGHRA and CDR2 YSYEKL. The CDR3 has 15 residues. The V end was cut by 6 bases, the J end by 0 bases, with 14 bases between. The CDR3 loop is CASSVPGTTNYGYTF. CDR3 nucleotides: TGCGCCAGCAGTGTCCCTGGGACAACTAACTATGGCTACACCTTC.

The chain uses TRBV6-1 and TRBJ2-1, with TRBD2 matching over 10 bases. Germline CDR1 MNHNS, CDR2 SASEGT. This CDR3 spans 15 amino acids. Trimming at V came to 8 bases and at J to 4 bases, leaving 8 bases not matched to a gene. The CDR3 sequence is CASSLPSGGYNEQFF. CDR3 DNA sequence: TGTGCCAGCTCCCTCCCTAGCGGGGGTTACAATGAGCAGTTCTTC.

The rearrangement uses TRBV5-1 and TRBJ1-1; TRBD1 matches at 8 bases. The CDR3 extends over 16 amino acids. After removal of 3 bases from V and 0 bases from J, the junction contained 7 bases not matched to a gene. The germline V gene encodes CDR1 SGHRS and CDR2 YFSETQ. The CDR3 DNA reads TGCGCCAGCAGCTCGGACAGGGCTTCCATGAACACTGAAGCTTTCTTT. Translation: CASSSDRASMNTEAFF.

The CDR3 region has the DNA TGTGCCAGCAGTTCGCAGAGCAATCAGCCCCAGCATTTT. Its translation is CASSSQSNQPQHF. This chain links TRBV6-1 with TRBJ1-5; D is ambiguous. Germline V gene lookup returns CDR1 MNHNS and CDR2 SASEGT. This CDR3 has 13 amino acids. V shed 5 bases and J shed 1 base, with 6 bases lying between them.

This chain uses TRBV5-1 with TRBJ2-5; no firm D call. Between the trimmed V and J ends, which lost 0 bases and 3 bases, there was a span of 6 bases. The CDR3 covers 13 residues. Germline lookup yields CDR1 SGHRS and CDR2 YFSETQ. CDR3 region: CASSLVLKETQYF. The CDR3 nucleotides are TGCGCCAGCAGCTTGGTACTTAAAGAGACCCAGTACTTC.